The 10 T cell receptor beta chains in this list originate from one sample, sequenced in a study of beta chain features in type 1 diabetes. cDNA synthesis used the whole RNA isolate, giving expressed TCRB sequences. Assay: immunoSEQ multiplex PCR; the TCRdb copy retains only in-frame clones and omits some. This table has about 170,000 clones, around 7.8% appearing once. Overall study findings and caveats: Within each of all four CD4+ subsets, Type 1 diabetes patients had TCRB CDR3s that were moderately but significantly shorter.

Antigens for these TCRs are unknown. The specimen was central memory CD4+ T cells from blood. The source is a woman aged 40 to 50 with type 1 diabetes.

The chain has TRBV29-1 and TRBJ1-2; possibly TRBD1 for D (6 bases). Trimming removed 0 bases at V and 8 bases at J, with 13 bases between. Germline V gives CDR1 SQVTM, CDR2 ANQGSEA. The length of the CDR3 is 13 residues. The CDR3 protein is CSVEDPQGKGYTF. The CDR3 DNA reads as TGCAGCGTTGAAGATCCCCAGGGGAAGGGCTACACCTTC.

In DNA, the CDR3 is TGTGCCAGTAGAAGGAGACAGGGGGATGAGCAGTTCTTC. Translating gives CASRRRQGDEQFF. V is TRBV19 and J is TRBJ2-1, with 9 bases aligning to TRBD1. The CDR3 has 13 residues. Germline assignment: CDR1 LNHDA and CDR2 SQIVND (reference sequence). Trimming cost V 6 bases and J 8 bases; bases outside gene matches: 5.

This clone was found a few times. The genes are TRBV7-9 and TRBJ2-7; no firm D call. The CDR3 is 13 residues long. Trimming shortened V by 3 bases and J by 4 bases, and 10 bases separated the two germline ends. CDR1 SEHNR and CDR2 FQNEAQ come from the germline V gene (reference sequence). The DNA of the CDR3 is TGTGCCAGCAGCTTCTCGACTTCTTACGAGCAGTACTTC. It yields the protein CASSFSTSYEQYF.

This clone was found a few times. J is TRBJ2-5 and V is TRBV4-3; 7 bases are shared with TRBD2. The CDR3 runs 15 residues. V dropped 0 bases and J dropped 7; count of bases not matched to a gene: 8. CDR1 and CDR2 (germline): LGHNA, YSLEER. The CDR3 nucleotides read TGCGCCAGCAGCCAAGATGGGAGGGTCCAGGGGACCCAGTACTTC. Amino acids: CASSQDGRVQGTQYF.

This clone was picked up a small number of times. The gene calls are TRBV27 and TRBJ1-6, with D hard to call. Germline CDR1 is MNHEY and CDR2 is SMNVEV (reference sequence). V shed 5 bases and J shed 9 bases, with 17 bases lying between them. The CDR3 sequence is 15 residues long. DNA of the CDR3: TGTGCCAGCAGTCGACTCCGGGAAACCGGTTCACCCCTCCACTTT. It specifies CASSRLRETGSPLHF.

By share, this clone counts as medium-sized. The chain carries TRBV14 and TRBJ1-2, with D maybe TRBD1 (6 bases). The length of the CDR3 is 13 residues. Germline CDR1 SGHDN, CDR2 FVKESK. V shed 1 base and J shed 8 bases, with 11 bases lying between them. The CDR3 loop is CASSQGTGSGYTF. The CDR3 DNA is TGTGCCAGCAGCCAAGGCACAGGGAGCGGCTACACCTTC.

V and J are TRBV11-2 and TRBJ2-7; possibly TRBD2 for D (6 bases). The length of the CDR3 is 12 residues. CDR1 is SGHAT, CDR2 FQNNGV, per germline. V was trimmed by 11 bases and J by 3 bases, leaving 14 bases between them. The CDR3 region has the DNA TGTGCCGGCGGGGACTCGATCTACGAGCAGTACTTC. Encoded protein: CAGGDSIYEQYF.

This clone has a handful of counts. The genes are TRBV7-2 and TRBJ2-3, with TRBD2 matching 12 bases. V lost 7 bases, J lost 4 bases, and 9 bases stayed unmatched. The CDR3 is 16 amino acids. Germline V gene sequence: CDR1 SGHTA, CDR2 FQGNSA. This chain's CDR3 is CASTLMTSGSSDTQYF. Here the CDR3 DNA reads TGTGCCAGCACCCTAATGACTAGCGGGAGTTCAGATACGCAGTATTTT.

The genes are TRBV7-3 and TRBJ2-1, with 13 bases fitting TRBD2. This CDR3 is built from 15 residues. Germline V CDR1 and CDR2: SGHTA, FQGTGA. Trimming took 4 bases from V and 7 from J; bases not matched to a gene: 4. CDR3 nucleotides: TGTGCCAGCAGCTCCAGACTAGCGGGGGGTAATGAGCAGTTCTTC. Its protein is CASSSRLAGGNEQFF. Combining the CDR3 with reference TRBV7-3 and TRBJ2-1 gives the whole variable domain GAGVSQTPSNKVTEKGKYVELRCDPISGHTALYWYRQSLGQGPEFLIYFQGTGAADDSGLPNDRFFAVRPEGSVSTLKIQRTERGDSAVYLCASSSRLAGGNEQFFGPGTRLTVL.

A few counts support this clone. This rearrangement joins TRBV5-1 to TRBJ1-2; D might be TRBD1 (5 bases). The CDR3 is 16 residues long. In germline, CDR1 is SGHRS, CDR2 YFSETQ. V lost 0 bases, J lost 10 bases, and 22 bases lay in between. CDR3 DNA: TGCGCCAGCAGCTTGGAAGACCGGGGGGAGCTCTCTGTCTACACCTTC. It specifies CASSLEDRGELSVYTF.